These 19 T cell receptor beta chains share one sample of origin, sequenced in a study of blood T cell repertoires in COVID-19. Clones were sequenced by immunoSEQ multiplex PCR, and TCRdb holds only the in-frame ones, with some missing. The sample carries approximately 200,000 clones, 80% to 85% recorded once. Sample: peripheral blood. These receptors all stem from a human donor in a cohort sampled during active COVID-19.

This chain uses TRBV10-3 with TRBJ2-7, with TRBD2 matching over 12 bases. In germline, CDR1 is ENHRY, CDR2 SYGVKD. With V trimmed by 0 bases and J by 5 bases, 2 bases remained unmatched. This CDR3 is 15 amino acids long. In nucleotides, the CDR3 is TGTGCCATCAGTGAGTCAACTAGCGGGAGGCACGAGCAGTACTTC. This encodes CAISESTSGRHEQYF.

V gene TRBV6-5 combines with J gene TRBJ1-4, with D unresolved. V gave up 6 bases and J gave up 3 bases, with 11 bases separating them. Germline CDR1 reads MNHEY; CDR2 reads SVGAGI. The CDR3 loop spans 14 amino acids. CDR3 region: CASSGGFANEKLFF. The CDR3 region has the DNA TGTGCCAGCAGCGGTGGTTTTGCTAATGAAAAACTGTTTTTT.

This chain uses TRBV27 with TRBJ1-2; 7 bases line up with TRBD1. Germline V gene data show CDR1 as MNHEY and CDR2 as SMNVEV (reference sequence). The CDR3 runs to 17 residues. J lost 2 bases, V lost 4 bases, and 13 bases had no gene match. The CDR3 DNA sequence: TGTGCCAGCAGTTCACCCGGGACAGTGGGGATGAACTATGGCTACACCTTC. The encoded protein is CASSSPGTVGMNYGYTF.

The chain is built from TRBV6-5 and TRBJ1-1; D uncertain. Germline CDR1 and CDR2: MNHEY and SVGAGI. Trimming removed 4 bases at V and 1 base at J, with 13 bases between. The CDR3 extends over 15 amino acids. The CDR3 protein is CASSFFGRKNTEAFF. In DNA form, the CDR3 reads TGTGCCAGCAGTTTCTTTGGGAGGAAGAACACTGAAGCTTTCTTT.

The chain uses TRBV7-2 and TRBJ2-7; D not resolved. V gave up 2 bases and J gave up 6 bases, with 14 bases separating them. The CDR3 consists of 14 residues. From germline, CDR1 is SGHTA and CDR2 FQGNSA. CDR3 protein: CASSLRQNPPEQYF. CDR3 DNA: TGTGCCAGCAGCTTACGCCAGAACCCCCCCGAGCAGTACTTC.

The rearrangement links TRBV5-1 to TRBJ1-1; a possible D gene is TRBD1 (5 bases). CDR1 and CDR2 from the germline V gene are SGHRS and YFSETQ. Trimming took 0 bases from V and 6 from J, leaving 21 bases between them. The CDR3 has 17 residues. CDR3 sequence: CASSLEARGGSNAEAFF. CDR3 coding DNA: TGCGCCAGCAGCTTGGAAGCTAGGGGAGGGAGTAACGCTGAAGCTTTCTTT.

The V call is TRBV6-2 or TRBV6-3, the J call TRBJ2-1, with no clear D. CDR1 and CDR2 from the germline V gene are MNHEY and SVGEGT. The CDR3 runs 14 residues. V was shortened by 0 bases and J by 7 bases, with 10 bases between the two germline ends. CDR3 region: CASSYSRSGNEQFF. In DNA, the CDR3 is TGTGCCAGCAGTTACTCGAGGTCCGGTAATGAGCAGTTCTTC.

The chain carries TRBV13 and TRBJ2-7; maybe TRBD2 (5 bases). The CDR3 contains 15 residues. The germline gives CDR1 PRHDT, CDR2 FYEKMQ (reference sequence). The V gene lost 0 bases and the J gene lost 0 bases, with 9 bases spanning the gap. The CDR3 bases are TGTGCCAGCAGCTTAGGGTGGGAGAGCTCCTACGAGCAGTACTTC. Its protein product is CASSLGWESSYEQYF. The variable domain in full, completed from reference TRBV13 and TRBJ2-7, reads AAGVIQSPRHLIKEKRETATLKCYPIPRHDTVYWYQQGPGQDPQFLISFYEKMQSDKGSIPDRFSAQQFSDYHSELNMSSLELGDSALYFCASSLGWESSYEQYFGPGTRLTVT.

The chain has TRBV11-2 and TRBJ2-7; the match to TRBD1 covers 8 bases. V was pared by 5 bases and J by 5 bases, with 14 bases of the junction left unmatched. The CDR3 contains 16 residues. CDR1 and CDR2 from the germline V gene are SGHAT and FQNNGV. The CDR3 loop is CASSRPRTGSTNEQYF. Written as DNA, the CDR3 is TGTGCCAGCAGCCGCCCGCGGACAGGGAGTACCAACGAGCAGTACTTC. Combining the CDR3 with reference TRBV11-2 and TRBJ2-7 gives the whole variable domain EAGVAQSPRYKIIEKRQSVAFWCNPISGHATLYWYQQILGQGPKLLIQFQNNGVVDDSQLPKDRFSAERLKGVDSTLKIQPAKLEDSAVYLCASSRPRTGSTNEQYFGPGTRLTVT.

V gene TRBV6-6 combines with J gene TRBJ1-2, with 8 bases that match TRBD1. The CDR3 sequence is 14 residues long. Germline CDR1 MNHNY, CDR2 SVGAGI (reference sequence). V dropped 2 bases and J dropped 6; count of bases not matched to a gene: 5. CDR3 in amino acids: CASSYPDRVDGYTF. The CDR3 coding sequence is TGTGCCAGCAGTTACCCGGACAGGGTGGATGGCTACACCTTC.

The chain recombines TRBV6-1 with TRBJ2-5; 11 nucleotides line up with TRBD2. The CDR3 consists of 16 residues. Looked up from germline, CDR1 is MNHNS and CDR2 is SASEGT. V was clipped by 2 bases and J by 1 base; unmatched bases: 3. The CDR3 DNA sequence: TGTGCCAGCAGTGAACTAGCGGGAGGACCCCAAGAGACCCAGTACTTC. Its protein product is CASSELAGGPQETQYF.

V is TRBV19 and J is TRBJ2-1, with D perhaps TRBD1 (6 bases). This CDR3 contains 14 residues. Trimming stripped 6 bases from V and 8 bases from J, with 17 bases between. Germline-derived CDR1 and CDR2 are LNHDA and SQIVND (reference sequence). The CDR3 is CASSSPPKGDEQFF. Written as DNA, the CDR3 is TGTGCCAGTAGCTCACCTCCAAAGGGGGATGAGCAGTTCTTC.

The J gene is TRBJ2-1, the V gene TRBV10-1; TRBD2 matches at 10 bases. V shed 0 bases and J 7 bases; nucleotides not matched to a gene: 18. CDR1 is WNHNN and CDR2 is SYGVQD in the germline V gene (reference sequence). The CDR3 has 20 residues. CDR3 nucleotide sequence: TGCGCCAGCAGTGAGTCGGGGTCGTTGAAGCGGGAGGGTATGGGGAATGAGCAGTTCTTC. Translation gives CASSESGSLKREGMGNEQFF.

V gene TRBV9 combines with J gene TRBJ2-7, with 7 bases fitting TRBD1. After removal of 0 bases from V and 3 bases from J, the junction contained 6 bases not matched to a gene. Germline lookup yields CDR1 SGDLS and CDR2 YYNGEE. The CDR3 runs to 15 residues. The CDR3 reads CASSVEGAGIYEQYF. Here the CDR3 DNA reads TGTGCCAGCAGCGTAGAGGGGGCCGGAATCTACGAGCAGTACTTC.

V is TRBV18 and J is TRBJ2-7; D is possibly TRBD2 (6 bases). V lost 3 bases, J lost 1 base, and 13 bases lay in between. This CDR3 is 15 amino acids long. Per germline, CDR1 KGHSH and CDR2 LQKENI. CDR3 nucleotides: TGTGCCAGCTCACCGGGGAGGCAGTCGTCCTACGAGCAGTACTTC. Protein: CASSPGRQSSYEQYF.

V usage is TRBV28 and J usage is TRBJ1-1; no clear D. Germline V gene lookup returns CDR1 MDHEN and CDR2 SYDVKM. The CDR3 runs 12 residues. The V and J ends lost 6 bases and 2 bases respectively, with 7 bases between them. The CDR3 is CASRRTNTEAFF. Here the CDR3 DNA reads TGTGCCAGCAGACGGACTAACACTGAAGCTTTCTTT.

The rearrangement joins TRBV28 to TRBJ2-3; 7 nucleotides match TRBD2. This CDR3 has 14 amino acids. From germline, CDR1 is MDHEN and CDR2 SYDVKM. After removal of 6 bases from V and 2 bases from J, the junction contained 5 bases not matched to a gene. The CDR3 DNA follows: TGTGCCAGCAGCCCGGCGGGAGCCACAGATACGCAGTATTTT. It codes for CASSPAGATDTQYF. Supplemented by reference TRBV28 and TRBJ2-3, the full variable domain reads DVKVTQSSRYLVKRTGEKVFLECVQDMDHENMFWYRQDPGLGLRLIYFSYDVKMKEKGDIPEGYSVSREKKERFSLILESASTNQTSMYLCASSPAGATDTQYFGPGTRLTVL.

This clone was seen a single time. The V call is TRBV14, the J call TRBJ1-2, with a possible D match to TRBD1 (5 bases). This CDR3 has 14 amino acids. The germline CDR1 and CDR2 sequences are SGHDN and FVKESK. With 0 bases removed from V and 8 bases from J, the gap between germline ends came to 13 bases. The CDR3 protein is CASSQERGAGGYTF. DNA for the CDR3: TGTGCCAGCAGCCAAGAGCGCGGGGCGGGAGGCTACACCTTC.

The chain couples TRBV28 to TRBJ2-2; TRBD2 matches 7 bases. From germline, CDR1 is MDHEN and CDR2 SYDVKM. The CDR3 sequence is 14 residues long. With 7 bases clipped from V and 6 bases from J, the junction kept 8 bases outside the gene matches. DNA of the CDR3: TGTGCCAGCAAAGGGACTATTCAGGCCGGGGAGCTGTTTTTT. It specifies CASKGTIQAGELFF.